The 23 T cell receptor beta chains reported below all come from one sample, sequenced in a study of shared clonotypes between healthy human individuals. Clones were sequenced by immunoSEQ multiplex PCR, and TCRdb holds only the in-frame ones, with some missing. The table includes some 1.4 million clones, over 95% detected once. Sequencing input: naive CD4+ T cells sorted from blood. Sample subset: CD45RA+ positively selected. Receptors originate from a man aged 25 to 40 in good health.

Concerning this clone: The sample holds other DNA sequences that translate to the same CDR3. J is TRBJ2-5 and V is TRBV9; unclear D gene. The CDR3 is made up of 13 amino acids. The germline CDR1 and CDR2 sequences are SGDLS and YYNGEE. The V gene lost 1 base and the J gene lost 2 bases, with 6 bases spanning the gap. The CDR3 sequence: CASSVSSQETQYF. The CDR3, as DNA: TGTGCCAGCAGCGTAAGCTCTCAAGAGACCCAGTACTTC.

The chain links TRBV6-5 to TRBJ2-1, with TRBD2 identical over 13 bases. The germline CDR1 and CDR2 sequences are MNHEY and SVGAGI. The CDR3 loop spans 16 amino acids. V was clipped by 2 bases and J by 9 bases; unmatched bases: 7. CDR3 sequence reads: CASSYRWTSGSSEQFF. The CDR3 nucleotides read TGTGCCAGCAGTTACCGATGGACTAGCGGGAGCAGTGAGCAGTTCTTC.

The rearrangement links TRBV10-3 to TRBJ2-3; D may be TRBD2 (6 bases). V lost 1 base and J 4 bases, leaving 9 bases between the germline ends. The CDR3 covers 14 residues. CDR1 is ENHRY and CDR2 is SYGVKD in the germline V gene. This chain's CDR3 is CAISEWLAADTQYF. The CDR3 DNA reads TGTGCCATCAGTGAGTGGTTAGCGGCAGATACGCAGTATTTT.

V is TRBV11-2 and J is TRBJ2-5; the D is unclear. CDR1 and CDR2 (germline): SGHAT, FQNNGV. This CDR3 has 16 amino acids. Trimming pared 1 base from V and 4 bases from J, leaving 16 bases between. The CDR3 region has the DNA TGTGCCAGCAGCTTAGGTGACGGTTTTAGCATAGAGACCCAGTACTTC. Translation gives CASSLGDGFSIETQYF. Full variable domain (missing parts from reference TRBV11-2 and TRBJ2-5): EAGVAQSPRYKIIEKRQSVAFWCNPISGHATLYWYQQILGQGPKLLIQFQNNGVVDDSQLPKDRFSAERLKGVDSTLKIQPAKLEDSAVYLCASSLGDGFSIETQYFGPGTRLLVL.

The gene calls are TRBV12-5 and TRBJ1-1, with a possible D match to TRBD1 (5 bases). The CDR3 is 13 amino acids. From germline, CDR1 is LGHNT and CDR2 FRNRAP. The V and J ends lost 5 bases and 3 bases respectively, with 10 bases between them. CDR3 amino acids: CASGSDSYTEAFF. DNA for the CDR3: TGTGCTAGTGGTAGCGACAGCTACACTGAAGCTTTCTTT. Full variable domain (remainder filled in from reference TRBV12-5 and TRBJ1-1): DARVTQTPRHKVTEMGQEVTMRCQPILGHNTVFWYRQTMMQGLELLAYFRNRAPLDDSGMPKDRFSAEMPDATLATLKIQPSEPRDSAVYFCASGSDSYTEAFFGQGTRLTVV.

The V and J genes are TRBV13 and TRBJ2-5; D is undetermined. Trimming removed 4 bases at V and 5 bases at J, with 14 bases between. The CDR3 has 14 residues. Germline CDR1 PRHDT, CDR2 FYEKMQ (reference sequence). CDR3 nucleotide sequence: TGTGCCAGCAGCTACGGGTACGAAGGCGAGACCCAGTACTTC. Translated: CASSYGYEGETQYF. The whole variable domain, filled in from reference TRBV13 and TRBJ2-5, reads AAGVIQSPRHLIKEKRETATLKCYPIPRHDTVYWYQQGPGQDPQFLISFYEKMQSDKGSIPDRFSAQQFSDYHSELNMSSLELGDSALYFCASSYGYEGETQYFGPGTRLLVL.

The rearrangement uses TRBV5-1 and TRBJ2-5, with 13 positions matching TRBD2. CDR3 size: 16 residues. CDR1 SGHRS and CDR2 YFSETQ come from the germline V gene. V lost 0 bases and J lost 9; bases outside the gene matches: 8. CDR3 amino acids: CASSLALGTSGMAQYF. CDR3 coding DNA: TGCGCCAGCAGCTTGGCCCTCGGGACTAGCGGGATGGCCCAGTACTTC.

The CDR3 bases are TGTGCCAGCAGCGTCGCGGGGACAGGGTGGGGAGATGGCTACACCTTC. Protein product: CASSVAGTGWGDGYTF. The rearrangement uses TRBV5-4 and TRBJ1-2, with 9 bases matching TRBD1. This CDR3 has 16 residues. Germline loops: CDR1 SGHNT, CDR2 YYREEE (reference sequence). With 4 bases clipped from V and 6 bases from J, the junction kept 13 bases outside the gene matches.

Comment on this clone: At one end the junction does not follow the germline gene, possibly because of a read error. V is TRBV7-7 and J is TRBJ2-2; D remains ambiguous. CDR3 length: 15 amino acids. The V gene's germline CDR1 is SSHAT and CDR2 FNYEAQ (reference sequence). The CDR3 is CASSLLSSNTGELFF. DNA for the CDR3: TGTGCTAGCAGCTTACTTAGCTCGAACACCGGGGAGCTGTTTTTT.

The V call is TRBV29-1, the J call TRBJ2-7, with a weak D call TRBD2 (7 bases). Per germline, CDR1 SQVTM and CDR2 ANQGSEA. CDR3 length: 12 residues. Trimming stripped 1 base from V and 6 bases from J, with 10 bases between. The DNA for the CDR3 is TGCAGCGTTGAAGGGGGGGGGCGCGAGCAGTACTTC. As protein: CSVEGGGREQYF.

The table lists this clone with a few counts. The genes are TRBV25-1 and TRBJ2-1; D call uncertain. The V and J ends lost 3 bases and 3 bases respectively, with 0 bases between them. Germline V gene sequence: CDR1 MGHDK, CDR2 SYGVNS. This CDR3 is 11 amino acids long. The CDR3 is CASSDYNEQFF. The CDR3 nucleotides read TGTGCCAGCAGTGACTACAATGAGCAGTTCTTC.

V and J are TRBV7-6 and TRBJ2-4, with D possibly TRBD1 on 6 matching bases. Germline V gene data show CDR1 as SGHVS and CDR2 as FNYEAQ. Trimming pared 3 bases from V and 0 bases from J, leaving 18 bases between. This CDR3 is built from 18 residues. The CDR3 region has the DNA TGTGCCAGCAGCTTTCCGTTGGACAGACATCTAGCCAAAAACATTCAGTACTTC. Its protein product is CASSFPLDRHLAKNIQYF.

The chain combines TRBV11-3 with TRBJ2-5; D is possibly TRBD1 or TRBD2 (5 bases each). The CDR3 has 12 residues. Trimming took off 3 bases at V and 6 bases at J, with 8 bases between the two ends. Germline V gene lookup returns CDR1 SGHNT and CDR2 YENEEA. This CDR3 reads CASSFGGQTQYF. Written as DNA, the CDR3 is TGTGCCAGCAGCTTTGGGGGACAGACCCAGTACTTC. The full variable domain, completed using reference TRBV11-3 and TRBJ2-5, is EAGVVQSPRYKIIEKKQPVAFWCNPISGHNTLYWYLQNLGQGPELLIRYENEEAVDDSQLPKDRFSAERLKGVDSTLKIQPAELGDSAVYLCASSFGGQTQYFGPGTRLLVL.

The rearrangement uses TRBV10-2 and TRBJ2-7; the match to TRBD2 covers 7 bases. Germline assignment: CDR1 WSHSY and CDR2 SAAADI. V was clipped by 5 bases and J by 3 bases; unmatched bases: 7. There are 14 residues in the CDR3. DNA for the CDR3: TGCGCCAGCAGTTCCTACCTAGCGGTCTACGAGCAGTACTTC. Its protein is CASSSYLAVYEQYF.

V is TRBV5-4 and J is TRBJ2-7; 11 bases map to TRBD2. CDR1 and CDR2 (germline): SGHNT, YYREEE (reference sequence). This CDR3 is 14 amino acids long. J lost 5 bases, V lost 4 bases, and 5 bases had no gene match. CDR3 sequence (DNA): TGTGCCAGCAGCCACACTAGCGGGAGCAACGAGCAGTACTTC. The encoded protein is CASSHTSGSNEQYF. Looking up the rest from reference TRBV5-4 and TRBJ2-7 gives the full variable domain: ETGVTQSPTHLIKTRGQQVTLRCSSQSGHNTVSWYQQALGQGPQFIFQYYREEENGRGNFPPRFSGLQFPNYSSELNVNALELDDSALYLCASSHTSGSNEQYFGPGTRLTVT.

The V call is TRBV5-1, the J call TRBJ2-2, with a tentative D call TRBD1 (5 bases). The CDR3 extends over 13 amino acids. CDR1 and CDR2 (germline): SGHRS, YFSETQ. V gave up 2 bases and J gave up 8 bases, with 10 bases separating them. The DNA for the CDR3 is TGCGCCAGCAGCTTTAGGGGCGCGGGGGAGCTGTTTTTT. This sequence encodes CASSFRGAGELFF. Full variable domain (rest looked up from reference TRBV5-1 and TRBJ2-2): KAGVTQTPRYLIKTRGQQVTLSCSPISGHRSVSWYQQTPGQGLQFLFEYFSETQRNKGNFPGRFSGRQFSNSRSEMNVSTLELGDSALYLCASSFRGAGELFFGEGSRLTVL.

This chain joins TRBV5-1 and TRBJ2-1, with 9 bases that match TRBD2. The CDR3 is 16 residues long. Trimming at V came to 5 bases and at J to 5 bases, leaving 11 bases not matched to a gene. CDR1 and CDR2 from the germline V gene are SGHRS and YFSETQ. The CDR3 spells CASSTSGGRANNEQFF. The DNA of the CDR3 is TGCGCCAGCAGTACCTCAGGCGGGAGGGCAAACAATGAGCAGTTCTTC.

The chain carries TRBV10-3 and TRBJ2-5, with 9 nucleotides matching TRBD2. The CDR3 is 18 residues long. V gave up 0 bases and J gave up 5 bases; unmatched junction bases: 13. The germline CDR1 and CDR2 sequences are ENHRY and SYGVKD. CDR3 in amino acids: CAISESRGVAGVRETQYF. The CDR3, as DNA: TGTGCCATCAGTGAGTCGAGAGGCGTAGCGGGAGTTCGGGAGACCCAGTACTTC.

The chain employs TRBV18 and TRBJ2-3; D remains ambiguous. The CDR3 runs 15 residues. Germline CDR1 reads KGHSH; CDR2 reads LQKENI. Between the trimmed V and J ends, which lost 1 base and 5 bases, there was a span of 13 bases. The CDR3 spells CASSPLGFGKDTQYF. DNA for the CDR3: TGTGCCAGCTCACCACTAGGCTTCGGAAAAGATACGCAGTATTTT.

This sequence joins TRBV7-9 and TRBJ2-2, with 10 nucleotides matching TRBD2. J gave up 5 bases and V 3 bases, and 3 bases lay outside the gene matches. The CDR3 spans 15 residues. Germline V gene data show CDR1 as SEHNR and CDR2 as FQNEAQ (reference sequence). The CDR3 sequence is CASSFGTSVTGELFF. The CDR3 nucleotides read TGTGCCAGCAGCTTCGGGACTAGCGTGACCGGGGAGCTGTTTTTT.

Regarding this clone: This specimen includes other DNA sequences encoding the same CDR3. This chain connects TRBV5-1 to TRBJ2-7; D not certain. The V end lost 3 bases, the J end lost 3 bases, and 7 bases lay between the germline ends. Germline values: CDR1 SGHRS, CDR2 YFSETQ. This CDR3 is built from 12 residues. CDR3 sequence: CASSSDLYEQYF. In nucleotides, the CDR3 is TGCGCCAGCAGCTCAGACCTCTACGAGCAGTACTTC. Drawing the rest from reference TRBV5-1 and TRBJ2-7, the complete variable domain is KAGVTQTPRYLIKTRGQQVTLSCSPISGHRSVSWYQQTPGQGLQFLFEYFSETQRNKGNFPGRFSGRQFSNSRSEMNVSTLELGDSALYLCASSSDLYEQYFGPGTRLTVT.

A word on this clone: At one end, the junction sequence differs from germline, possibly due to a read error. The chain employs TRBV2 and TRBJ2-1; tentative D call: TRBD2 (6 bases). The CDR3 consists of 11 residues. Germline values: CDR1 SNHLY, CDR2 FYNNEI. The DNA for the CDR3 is TGTGCCAGCAACTCGCGGGATGATCAGTTCTTC. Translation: CASNSRDDQFF.

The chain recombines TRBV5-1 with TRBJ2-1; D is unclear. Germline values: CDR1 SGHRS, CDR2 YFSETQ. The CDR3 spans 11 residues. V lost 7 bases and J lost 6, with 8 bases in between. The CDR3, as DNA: TGCGCCAGCTCTTACCTCAATGAGCAGTTCTTC. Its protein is CASSYLNEQFF.